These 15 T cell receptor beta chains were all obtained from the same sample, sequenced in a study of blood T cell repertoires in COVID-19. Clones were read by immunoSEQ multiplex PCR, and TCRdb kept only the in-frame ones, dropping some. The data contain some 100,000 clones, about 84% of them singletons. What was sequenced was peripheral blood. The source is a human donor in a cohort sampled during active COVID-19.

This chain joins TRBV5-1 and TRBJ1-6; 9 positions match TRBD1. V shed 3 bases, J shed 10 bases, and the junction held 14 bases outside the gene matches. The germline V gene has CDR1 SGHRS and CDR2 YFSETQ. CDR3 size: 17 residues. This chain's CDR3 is CASSSRPGQGVESPLHF. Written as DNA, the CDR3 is TGCGCCAGCAGCTCGCGCCCGGGACAGGGAGTAGAATCACCCCTCCACTTT.

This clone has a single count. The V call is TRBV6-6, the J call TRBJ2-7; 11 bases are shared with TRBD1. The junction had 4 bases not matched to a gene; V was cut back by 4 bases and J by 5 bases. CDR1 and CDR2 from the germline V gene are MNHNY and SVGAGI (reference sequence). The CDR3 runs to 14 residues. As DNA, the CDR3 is TGTGCCAGCAGTTCCGGACAGGGGGCCCACGAGCAGTACTTC. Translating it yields CASSSGQGAHEQYF.

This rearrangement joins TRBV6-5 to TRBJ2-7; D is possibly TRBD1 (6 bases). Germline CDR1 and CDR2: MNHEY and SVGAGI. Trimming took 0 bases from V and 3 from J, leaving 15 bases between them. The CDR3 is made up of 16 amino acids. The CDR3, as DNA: TGTGCCAGCAGTTACTCACTTACAGGGTCAGTCTACGAGCAGTACTTC. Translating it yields CASSYSLTGSVYEQYF.

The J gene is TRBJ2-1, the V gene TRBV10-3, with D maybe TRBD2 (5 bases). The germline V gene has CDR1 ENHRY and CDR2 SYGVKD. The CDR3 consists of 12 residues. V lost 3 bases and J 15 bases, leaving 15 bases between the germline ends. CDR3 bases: TGTGCCATCAGTGAAGGGCTAGCTGCAACGTTCTTC. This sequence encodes CAISEGLAATFF.

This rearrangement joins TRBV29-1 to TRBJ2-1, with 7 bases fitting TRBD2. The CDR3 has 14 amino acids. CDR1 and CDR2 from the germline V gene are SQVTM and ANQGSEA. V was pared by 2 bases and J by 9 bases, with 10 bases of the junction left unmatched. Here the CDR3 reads CSVEWGDYPTEQFF. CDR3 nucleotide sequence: TGCAGCGTTGAATGGGGGGACTACCCAACTGAGCAGTTCTTC.

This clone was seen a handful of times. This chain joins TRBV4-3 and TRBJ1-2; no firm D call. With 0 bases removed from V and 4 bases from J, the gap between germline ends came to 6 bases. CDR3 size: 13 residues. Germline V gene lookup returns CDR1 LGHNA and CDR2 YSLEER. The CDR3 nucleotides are TGCGCCAGCAGCCAAGACTCCAGCTATGGCTACACCTTC. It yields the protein CASSQDSSYGYTF.

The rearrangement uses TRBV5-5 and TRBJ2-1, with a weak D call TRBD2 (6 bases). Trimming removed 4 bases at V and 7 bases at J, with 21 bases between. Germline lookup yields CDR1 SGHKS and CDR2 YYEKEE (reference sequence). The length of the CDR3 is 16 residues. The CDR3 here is CASSLRDFTLVNEQFF. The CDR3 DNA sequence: TGTGCCAGCAGCCTCCGGGACTTTACTCTCGTGAATGAGCAGTTCTTC.

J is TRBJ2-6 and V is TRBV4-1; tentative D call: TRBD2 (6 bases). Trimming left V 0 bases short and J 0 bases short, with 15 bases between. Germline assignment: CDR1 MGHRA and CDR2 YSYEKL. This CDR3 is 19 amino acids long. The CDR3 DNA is TGCGCCAGCAGCCAAGAGAGGCGCGGGGCCCCCTCTGGGGCCAACGTCCTGACTTTC. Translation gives CASSQERRGAPSGANVLTF.

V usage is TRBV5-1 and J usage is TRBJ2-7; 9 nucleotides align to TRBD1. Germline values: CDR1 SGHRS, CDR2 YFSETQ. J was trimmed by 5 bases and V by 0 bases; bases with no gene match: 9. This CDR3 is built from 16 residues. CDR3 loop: CASSLDGTGWLNEQYF. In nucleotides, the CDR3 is TGCGCCAGCAGCTTGGATGGGACAGGGTGGTTAAACGAGCAGTACTTC.

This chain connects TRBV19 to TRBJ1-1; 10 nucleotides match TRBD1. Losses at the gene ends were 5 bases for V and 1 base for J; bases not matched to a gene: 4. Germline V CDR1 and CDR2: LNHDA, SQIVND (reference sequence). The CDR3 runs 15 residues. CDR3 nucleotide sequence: TGTGCCAGTAGTTCAAGGACAGGGGGGAACACTGAAGCTTTCTTT. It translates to CASSSRTGGNTEAFF.

CDR3 in DNA: TGCGCCAGCAGCGCGCAGATTACGGGACTTCCCTCACGAGAGCAGTACTTC. It codes for CASSAQITGLPSREQYF. V is TRBV4-1 and J is TRBJ2-7; tentatively, D is TRBD2 (6 bases). The CDR3 contains 17 residues. Per the germline V gene, CDR1 is MGHRA and CDR2 is YSYEKL. Trimming removed 5 bases at V and 7 bases at J, with 27 bases between.

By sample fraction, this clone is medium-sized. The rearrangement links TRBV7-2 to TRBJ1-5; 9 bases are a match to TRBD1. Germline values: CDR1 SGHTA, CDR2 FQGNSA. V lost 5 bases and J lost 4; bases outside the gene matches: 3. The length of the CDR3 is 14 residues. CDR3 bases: TGTGCCAGCAGCATTGGGACAGGGAATCAGCCCCAGCATTTT. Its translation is CASSIGTGNQPQHF. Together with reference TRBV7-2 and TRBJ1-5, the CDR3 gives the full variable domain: GAGVSQSPSNKVTEKGKDVELRCDPISGHTALYWYRQSLGQGLEFLIYFQGNSAPDKSGLPSDRFSAERTGGSVSTLTIQRTQQEDSAVYLCASSIGTGNQPQHFGDGTRLSIL.

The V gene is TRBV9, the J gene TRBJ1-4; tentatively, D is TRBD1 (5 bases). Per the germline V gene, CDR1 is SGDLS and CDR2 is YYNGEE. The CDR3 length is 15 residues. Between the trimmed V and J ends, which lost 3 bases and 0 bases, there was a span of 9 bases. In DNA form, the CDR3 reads TGTGCCAGCAGCGATGGACACTCAACTAATGAAAAACTGTTTTTT. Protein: CASSDGHSTNEKLFF.

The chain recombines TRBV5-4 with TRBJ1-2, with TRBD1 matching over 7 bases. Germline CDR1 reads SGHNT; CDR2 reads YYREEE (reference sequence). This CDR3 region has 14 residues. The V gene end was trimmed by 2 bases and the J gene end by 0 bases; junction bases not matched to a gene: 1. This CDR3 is CASSFDRANYGYTF. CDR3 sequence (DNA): TGTGCCAGCAGCTTTGACAGGGCTAACTATGGCTACACCTTC.

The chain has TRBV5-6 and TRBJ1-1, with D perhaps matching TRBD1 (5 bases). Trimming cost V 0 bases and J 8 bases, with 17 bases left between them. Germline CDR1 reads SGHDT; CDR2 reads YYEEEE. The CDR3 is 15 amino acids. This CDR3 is CASSLDGQGLGEAFF. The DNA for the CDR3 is TGTGCCAGCAGCTTGGATGGCCAGGGCCTGGGGGAAGCTTTCTTT.